This T cell receptor beta chain derives from a study of human T cells and chemical hapten exposure. Study background: Patients, chiefly female, had alopecia areata, totalis or universalis. Study conclusions and caveats: Expanded TCR counts at PT1 went up together with patch test score, a positive correlation.

The sample holds a few counts of this clonotype. Its antigen is still unknown. The CDR3 has 12 amino acids. V was pared by 9 bases and J by 2 bases, with 10 bases between. Germline CDR1 and CDR2: LGHNT and FRNRAP. The time point was: patch test 1, 2 weeks after DPC sensitization. The treatment here: therapeutic diphenylcyclopropenone sensitization with weekly scalp DPC. For the library, individual cDNA molecules each received unique molecular identifiers. Authors' methods: Samples contained a median of roughly 99,000 TCRs, with a range of about 23,224 to 700,000. TCRdb re-derived calls from the RACE reads in MiXCR, one entry per CDR3 protein. V and J calls and clone size were set by TCRdb, not the authors. The sample includes about 49,000 distinct CDR3 sequences, less than 9.5% of them seen just once.

This clonotype was obtained from a woman between 45 and 65 years old with alopecia areata. Some clones in this sample may be carry-over from other donors' samples. Sequences were derived from whole blood, sampled in connection with sensitization to the hapten diphenylcyclopropenone (DPC). V gene TRBV12-5 combines with J gene TRBJ2-5; D unresolved. CDR3 in DNA: TGTGCTAGCGACCTCGGACAAGAGACCCAGTACTTC. Protein product: CASDLGQETQYF.